This entry concerns a single TCR beta chain. What it recognizes is unknown. Time point: patch test 3, about 24 weeks after DPC sensitization. Specified treatment: therapeutic diphenylcyclopropenone sensitization with weekly scalp DPC. The source of the sample is a study of human T cells and chemical hapten exposure. Background on the study: Slight differences in pooled library volume were the main source of varying TCR yields across samples.

Unique molecular identifiers were linked by the library to individual cDNA molecules. In TCRdb, the RACE reads were re-called with MiXCR into one record per CDR3 protein. The top ten hold roughly 2.6% of the sample, which has 110,000 or so distinct CDR3 sequences, 30% to 35% seen once. Study-level points and caveats: Donors in the study had alopecia, meaning their immune response may differ from healthy people's. More PT1 expanded TCRs went with higher patch test scores.

The TCR comes from a man aged 35-49 years with alopecia areata. Some clones in this sample may be carry-over from other donors' samples. The sample consisted of whole blood, taken in connection with sensitization to the hapten diphenylcyclopropenone (DPC).

CDR3 DNA: TGTGCCAGCAGAGTCCACCACGAGCAGTACTTC. Amino acid sequence: CASRVHHEQYF. The chain employs TRBV28 and TRBJ2-7; D gene ambiguous. The germline V and J ends were trimmed by 6 bases and 5 bases, with 8 bases remaining between them. Germline CDR1 MDHEN, CDR2 SYDVKM. The CDR3 covers 11 residues.